These 20 T cell receptor beta chains originate from one sample sequenced in a study of identical twins. MiXCR, applied by TCRdb to the 5' RACE reads, yields one record per CDR3 protein. The sample yields about 570,000 distinct CDR3 sequences, just under 10% seen once. These same records also appear under a second study, on yellow fever vaccine responses in identical twins.

The sample consisted of PBMCs. The source is a young woman in good health.

The J gene is TRBJ2-5, the V gene TRBV7-9; either TRBD1 or TRBD2 may fit D (5 bases each). Looked up from germline, CDR1 is SEHNR and CDR2 is FQNEAQ (reference sequence). Trimming shortened V by 1 base and J by 1 base, and 13 bases separated the two germline ends. The CDR3 consists of 16 residues. The CDR3 here is CASSLVIGTVQETQYF. The CDR3 nucleotides read TGTGCCAGCAGCTTAGTTATCGGGACCGTCCAAGAGACCCAGTACTTC.

V usage is TRBV29-1 and J usage is TRBJ2-2, with 8 nucleotides matching TRBD1. J lost 1 base, V lost 7 bases, and 2 bases had no gene match. This CDR3 comprises 13 residues. CDR1 and CDR2 from the germline V gene are SQVTM and ANQGSEA. This CDR3 is CSAGQENTGELFF. CDR3 nucleotides: TGCAGCGCGGGACAGGAGAACACCGGGGAGCTGTTTTTT.

This clonotype was observed many times. This chain joins TRBV20-1 and TRBJ2-3; D is ambiguous. This CDR3 is 15 amino acids long. Trimming took 7 bases from V and 0 from J, leaving 17 bases between them. Germline CDR1 and CDR2: DFQATT and SNEGSKA (reference sequence). CDR3 amino acids: CSVRGVLTSTDTQYF. CDR3 nucleotides: TGCAGTGTCAGAGGAGTGCTCACTAGCACAGATACGCAGTATTTT.

The chain carries TRBV20-1 and TRBJ2-1; no clear D gene. CDR3 length: 12 amino acids. Germline CDR1 reads DFQATT; CDR2 reads SNEGSKA (reference sequence). V was shortened by 7 bases and J by 7 bases, with 14 bases between the two germline ends. CDR3: CSVWRSVNEQFF. CDR3 DNA sequence: TGCAGTGTTTGGAGATCCGTTAATGAGCAGTTCTTC.

This rearrangement joins TRBV28 to TRBJ2-1, with D uncertain. Germline V gene sequence: CDR1 MDHEN, CDR2 SYDVKM. CDR3 length: 12 residues. V lost 4 bases to trimming and J lost 3 bases, with 4 bases between them. CDR3 amino acids: CASSSIYNEQFF. The CDR3 DNA reads TGTGCCAGCAGTTCAATCTACAATGAGCAGTTCTTC.

This clonotype has a handful of counts. This sequence joins TRBV28 and TRBJ2-3, with TRBD2 matching 10 bases. CDR1 is MDHEN, CDR2 SYDVKM, per germline. The CDR3 loop spans 20 amino acids. After removal of 2 bases from V and 1 base from J, the junction contained 15 bases not matched to a gene. The CDR3 sequence is CASSLPGLAGVAEGTDTQYF. Here the CDR3 DNA reads TGTGCCAGCAGTTTACCTGGGCTAGCGGGAGTGGCGGAGGGCACAGATACGCAGTATTTT.

In its sample, this clonotype was seen a few times. J is TRBJ2-3 and V is TRBV28, with D possibly being TRBD1 (6 bases). From germline, CDR1 is MDHEN and CDR2 SYDVKM. This CDR3 is built from 12 residues. Trimming cost V 5 bases and J 9 bases, with 12 bases left between them. CDR3 region: CASSPWDTTQYF. The CDR3 region has the DNA TGTGCCAGCAGTCCCTGGGACACCACGCAGTATTTT. Based on the CDR3 plus reference TRBV28 and TRBJ2-3, the full variable domain is DVKVTQSSRYLVKRTGEKVFLECVQDMDHENMFWYRQDPGLGLRLIYFSYDVKMKEKGDIPEGYSVSREKKERFSLILESASTNQTSMYLCASSPWDTTQYFGPGTRLTVL.

V and J are TRBV3-1 and TRBJ1-1, with a tentative D call TRBD1 (5 bases). Looked up from germline, CDR1 is LGHDT and CDR2 is YNNKEL (reference sequence). V lost 0 bases and J lost 1, with 15 bases in between. There are 17 residues in the CDR3. The CDR3 spells CASSQDVTGRENTEAFF. CDR3 DNA sequence: TGTGCCAGCAGCCAAGATGTTACGGGGCGGGAGAACACTGAAGCTTTCTTT.

This clonotype was counted a few times. The chain links TRBV20-1 to TRBJ1-1; the D gene is possibly TRBD1 (6 bases). There are 13 residues in the CDR3. The ends were cut back, 1 base at V and 5 bases at J, with 11 bases in the middle. Germline CDR1 reads DFQATT; CDR2 reads SNEGSKA (reference sequence). CDR3 nucleotides: TGCAGTGCTAGAGGGACAGTCCGGACTGAAGCTTTCTTT. Translated: CSARGTVRTEAFF.

This clonotype came up many times. The J gene is TRBJ2-7, the V gene TRBV3-1; D is unresolved. CDR1 LGHDT and CDR2 YNNKEL come from the germline V gene (reference sequence). This CDR3 has 14 residues. V gave up 2 bases and J gave up 5 bases, with 13 bases separating them. The CDR3: CASSQTDAIHEQYF. CDR3 sequence (DNA): TGTGCCAGCAGCCAAACAGACGCTATCCACGAGCAGTACTTC.

The rearrangement links TRBV5-1 to TRBJ2-4, with D perhaps given as TRBD1 or TRBD2 (6 bases each). Germline V CDR1 and CDR2: SGHRS, YFSETQ. V was clipped by 2 bases and J by 1 base, with 10 bases between them. CDR3 size: 15 residues. CDR3 amino acids: CASSLTGTAKNIQYF. The CDR3 DNA follows: TGCGCCAGCAGCTTAACAGGGACTGCCAAAAACATTCAGTACTTC.

The sample holds many counts of this clonotype. The chain couples TRBV20-1 to TRBJ1-1; maybe TRBD1 (5 bases). Germline V gives CDR1 DFQATT, CDR2 SNEGSKA (reference sequence). The CDR3 loop spans 12 amino acids. Trimming pared 0 bases from V and 10 bases from J, leaving 12 bases between. CDR3 DNA: TGCAGTGCTAGAGATGACAGCATAAGAGCTTTCTTT. Amino acid sequence: CSARDDSIRAFF.

The chain is built from TRBV12-3 or TRBV12-4 and TRBJ2-3, with TRBD1 matching over 8 bases. CDR3 size: 15 residues. The ends lost 3 bases at V and 6 bases at J; junction bases unmatched: 8. CDR3 DNA sequence: TGTGCCAGCAGTTTTGGACAGGGTTACACGGATACGCAGTATTTT. Its protein is CASSFGQGYTDTQYF.

This clonotype was seen a handful of times. The CDR3 protein is CASSATGQGSSGANVLTF. The CDR3, as DNA: TGCGCCAGCAGCGCTACGGGACAGGGATCATCTGGGGCCAACGTCCTGACTTTC. The chain uses TRBV5-1 and TRBJ2-6; 9 bases agree with TRBD1. J gave up 1 base and V 4 bases, and 9 bases lay outside the gene matches. The CDR3 has 18 residues. The germline CDR1 and CDR2 sequences are SGHRS and YFSETQ.

There are a few counts of this clonotype. This sequence joins TRBV5-5 and TRBJ2-5; no clear D. The germline gives CDR1 SGHKS, CDR2 YYEKEE (reference sequence). The ends were cut back, 4 bases at V and 2 bases at J, with 15 bases in the middle. The CDR3 totals 15 residues. The chain's CDR3 is CASSVDGYYQETQYF. CDR3 bases: TGTGCCAGCAGCGTGGACGGGTATTATCAAGAGACCCAGTACTTC.

This clonotype was recorded many times. The gene calls are TRBV28 and TRBJ2-7; 9 bases are a match to TRBD1. The J segment lost 5 bases and the V segment lost 7 bases, leaving 12 bases of the junction unmatched. The germline V gene has CDR1 MDHEN and CDR2 SYDVKM. The CDR3 has 15 residues. The CDR3 spells CASTTIRDREDEQYF. Here the CDR3 DNA reads TGTGCCAGCACCACCATCCGGGACAGGGAAGACGAGCAGTACTTC.

On this clonotype: At one boundary the junction diverges from the germline segment, which might be a read error. CDR3 in amino acids: CASSYLVEDSATDTRYF. As DNA, the CDR3 is TGTGCCAGCAGTTACCTAGTCGAGGACAGCGCCACAGATACGCGGTATTTT. The gene calls are TRBV6-5 and TRBJ2-3; D may be TRBD1 (6 bases). The CDR3 is made up of 17 amino acids. The germline V gene has CDR1 MNHEY and CDR2 SVGAGI.

This sequence joins TRBV6-5 and TRBJ2-7; no firm D call. Trimming shortened V by 2 bases and J by 2 bases, and 10 bases separated the two germline ends. CDR1 is MNHEY, CDR2 SVGAGI, per germline. The CDR3 is 14 amino acids. CDR3: CASSYNKGPYEQYF. The DNA of the CDR3 is TGTGCCAGCAGTTACAACAAGGGCCCCTACGAGCAGTACTTC.

The sample holds many counts of this clonotype. The chain links TRBV6-1 to TRBJ1-3, with D possibly TRBD1 on 5 matching bases. Germline lookup yields CDR1 MNHNS and CDR2 SASEGT. The CDR3 extends over 14 amino acids. V was shortened by 6 bases and J by 5 bases, with 14 bases between the two germline ends. CDR3 protein: CASSPSRERNTIYF. The CDR3 nucleotides read TGTGCCAGCAGCCCTAGCAGGGAGAGAAACACCATATATTTT.

This clonotype was detected a few times. The rearrangement links TRBV20-1 to TRBJ2-7, with 7 bases fitting TRBD2. CDR1 and CDR2 (germline): DFQATT, SNEGSKA (reference sequence). J lost 1 base, V lost 3 bases, and 9 bases had no gene match. The CDR3 sequence is 15 residues long. The CDR3 sequence is CSARGLLAVSYEQYF. CDR3 nucleotide sequence: TGCAGTGCTAGGGGTCTTCTAGCGGTTTCCTACGAGCAGTACTTC.